Reported below is one T cell receptor beta chain. TCRdb keeps only in-frame clones here, not all; method: immunoSEQ multiplex PCR. The sample holds about 2 million clones, about 95% seen once. This specimen comes from a study of shared clonotypes between healthy human individuals. As defined, naive CD8 cells were CD45RO-negative and positively selected for CCR7, with terminally differentiated effector memory CD45RA+ cells excluded. The CDR3 has 15 amino acids. From germline, CDR1 is MNHEY and CDR2 SMNVEV (reference sequence). Between the trimmed V and J ends, which lost 6 bases and 5 bases, there was a span of 19 bases.

This clonotype originated in a man younger than 35 in good health. This chain uses TRBV27 with TRBJ1-2; D uncertain. Sequencing input: naive CD8+ T cells sorted from blood. The CDR3 DNA sequence: TGTGCCAGCAGCCCCGCCCCAGGACCCATTTATGGCTACACCTTC. Translating it yields CASSPAPGPIYGYTF.